What follows are 20 T cell receptor beta chains derived from one specimen sequenced in a study of blood T cell repertoires in COVID-19. The data were produced by immunoSEQ multiplex PCR, yet TCRdb's version contains in-frame clones alone and is incomplete. The sample has more than 95,000 clones, 89% seen once; the top ten hold 3.5%. Material for sequencing was peripheral blood. The receptors were gathered from a woman in her sixties or seventies with acute or convalescent COVID-19.

This clone occurred many times. The CDR3 sequence: CASSLEGRAGEETQYF. CDR3 DNA: TGTGCCAGCAGCTTAGAGGGTCGAGCGGGAGAAGAGACCCAGTACTTC. The chain links TRBV11-2 to TRBJ2-5; 8 bases are a match to TRBD2. CDR1 is SGHAT and CDR2 is FQNNGV in the germline V gene. V shed 0 bases and J 3 bases; nucleotides not matched to a gene: 6. The CDR3 is 16 amino acids.

This rearrangement joins TRBV10-1 to TRBJ1-2; no clear D gene. V was shortened by 4 bases and J by 1 base, with 7 bases between the two germline ends. This CDR3 contains 13 residues. Germline V CDR1 and CDR2: WNHNN, SYGVQD (reference sequence). The CDR3 here is CASSASVNYGYTF. CDR3 DNA sequence: TGCGCCAGCAGTGCCTCGGTTAACTATGGCTACACCTTC.

This clone was detected once. The chain recombines TRBV28 with TRBJ1-1; 7 bases line up with TRBD1. Germline V gene sequence: CDR1 MDHEN, CDR2 SYDVKM. Trimming took 10 bases from V and 6 from J; bases not matched to a gene: 5. The CDR3 is 11 amino acids. In DNA, the CDR3 is TGTGCCACCAGGGGGGAGGCTGAAGCTTTCTTT. This encodes CATRGEAEAFF.

This sequence joins TRBV19 and TRBJ1-1; the D is unclear. V was shortened by 6 bases and J by 3 bases, with 11 bases between the two germline ends. From germline, CDR1 is LNHDA and CDR2 SQIVND (reference sequence). There are 13 residues in the CDR3. CDR3 nucleotides: TGTGCCAGTAGCCGGGAGTTGGACACTGAAGCTTTCTTT. It yields the protein CASSRELDTEAFF.

J is TRBJ1-2 and V is TRBV27, with TRBD1 as a possible D gene (5 bases). V was trimmed by 5 bases and J by 6 bases, leaving 22 bases between them. CDR1 and CDR2 from the germline V gene are MNHEY and SMNVEV (reference sequence). The CDR3 spans 16 residues. CDR3 DNA: TGTGCCAGCAGTCGATTGGACGTCTTAACGGGGGATGGCTACACCTTC. Translation gives CASSRLDVLTGDGYTF.

The rearrangement joins TRBV3-1 (or the pseudogene TRBV3-2) to TRBJ1-4; TRBD1 is a possible D gene (5 bases). Germline V CDR1 and CDR2: LGHDT, YNNKEL (reference sequence). The germline V and J ends were trimmed by 3 bases and 10 bases, with 15 bases remaining between them. This CDR3 spans 14 amino acids. In DNA form, the CDR3 reads TGTGCCAGCAGCCAGGGGCTAACCTTCGGAAAACTGTTTTTT. The encoded protein is CASSQGLTFGKLFF.

The gene calls are TRBV9 and TRBJ2-4, with TRBD1 matching over 9 bases. This CDR3 has 16 amino acids. Per germline, CDR1 SGDLS and CDR2 YYNGEE. Germline trimming cut 4 bases from V and 7 bases from J; bases unmatched to any gene: 12. The DNA of the CDR3 is TGTGCCAGCAGCCCCACGGACAGGGGTTCTTTCAACATTCAGTACTTC. Translated: CASSPTDRGSFNIQYF. Full variable domain (rest looked up from reference TRBV9 and TRBJ2-4): DSGVTQTPKHLITATGQRVTLRCSPRSGDLSVYWYQQSLDQGLQFLIQYYNGEERAKGNILERFSAQQFPDLHSELNLSSLELGDSALYFCASSPTDRGSFNIQYFGAGTRLSVL.

The rearrangement joins TRBV7-2 to TRBJ2-3; possibly TRBD1 for D (6 bases). Trimming left V 5 bases short and J 8 bases short, with 14 bases between. The CDR3 is made up of 13 amino acids. The germline gives CDR1 SGHTA, CDR2 FQGNSA. DNA of the CDR3: TGTGCCAGCAGCCCCAGAGGGGGTGGTACGCAGTATTTT. Translating it yields CASSPRGGGTQYF.

The gene calls are TRBV28 and TRBJ1-2, with D possibly TRBD1 on 5 matching bases. This CDR3 region has 15 residues. The V gene's germline CDR1 is MDHEN and CDR2 SYDVKM. Trimming removed 6 bases at V and 4 bases at J, with 18 bases between. The CDR3: CASRPEGLRGYGYTF. The CDR3 DNA reads TGTGCCAGCAGGCCAGAGGGACTACGTGGCTATGGCTACACCTTC.

This clone has more than one count but fewer than ten. The chain carries TRBV6-1 and TRBJ1-5; possibly TRBD1 for D (6 bases). The CDR3 consists of 13 residues. Germline V gene data show CDR1 as MNHNS and CDR2 as SASEGT. Trimming took 2 bases from V and 5 from J, leaving 7 bases between them. The CDR3 loop reads CASSEHRDQPQHF. For the CDR3, the DNA is TGTGCCAGCAGTGAACACAGGGATCAGCCCCAGCATTTT.

The chain joins TRBV5-5 to TRBJ2-5, with D possibly matching TRBD2 (7 bases). V shed 3 bases and J shed 3 bases, with 18 bases lying between them. The length of the CDR3 is 16 residues. CDR1 is SGHKS, CDR2 YYEKEE, per germline (reference sequence). CDR3 in amino acids: CASSWGAGVGEETQYF. The CDR3 DNA follows: TGTGCCAGCAGCTGGGGGGCGGGAGTGGGTGAAGAGACCCAGTACTTC.

The V call is TRBV16, the J call TRBJ1-1; D is uncertain. CDR3 length: 15 residues. Germline values: CDR1 KGHSY, CDR2 FQNENV. V was cut by 2 bases and J by 4 bases, with 14 bases left in between. The CDR3 DNA follows: TGTGCCAGCAGCCAAAGGTCGAGGGTCAGCACTGAAGCTTTCTTT. Translating gives CASSQRSRVSTEAFF.

CDR3: CSVEPLGGTNTEAFF. The CDR3 bases are TGCAGCGTTGAGCCCCTGGGAGGGACGAACACTGAAGCTTTCTTT. The chain recombines TRBV29-1 with TRBJ1-1; the D gene is possibly TRBD1 (5 bases). CDR3 length equals 15 residues. V was pared by 3 bases and J by 1 base, with 15 bases between. Germline V CDR1 and CDR2: SQVTM, ANQGSEA.

The V gene is TRBV5-1, the J gene TRBJ2-3, with 9 bases aligning to TRBD1. The CDR3 runs 14 residues. V shed 4 bases and J 4 bases; nucleotides not matched to a gene: 4. Germline CDR1 SGHRS, CDR2 YFSETQ. CDR3 in amino acids: CASSPGQGPDTQYF. In DNA form, the CDR3 reads TGCGCCAGCAGCCCCGGACAGGGGCCAGATACGCAGTATTTT.

V usage is TRBV18 and J usage is TRBJ2-3, with 7 bases identical to TRBD2. V was pared by 2 bases and J by 6 bases, with 14 bases of the junction left unmatched. Looked up from germline, CDR1 is KGHSH and CDR2 is LQKENI. There are 17 residues in the CDR3. This chain's CDR3 is CASSPKLSGLVLDTQYF. As DNA, the CDR3 is TGTGCCAGCTCACCAAAATTGTCAGGACTAGTGCTTGATACGCAGTATTTT.

The gene calls are TRBV5-4 and TRBJ1-2; 9 bases fit TRBD1. The CDR3 has 15 amino acids. From germline, CDR1 is SGHNT and CDR2 YYREEE (reference sequence). V was pared by 3 bases and J by 1 base, with 4 bases of the junction left unmatched. Written as DNA, the CDR3 is TGTGCCAGCAGCTCCAAGACAGGGGGTAACTATGGCTACACCTTC. It translates to CASSSKTGGNYGYTF. Based on the CDR3 plus reference TRBV5-4 and TRBJ1-2, the full variable domain is ETGVTQSPTHLIKTRGQQVTLRCSSQSGHNTVSWYQQALGQGPQFIFQYYREEENGRGNFPPRFSGLQFPNYSSELNVNALELDDSALYLCASSSKTGGNYGYTFGSGTRLTVV.

V usage is TRBV19 and J usage is TRBJ2-7, with D possibly TRBD2 on 6 matching bases. This CDR3 spans 14 amino acids. Germline CDR1 and CDR2: LNHDA and SQIVND (reference sequence). The V and J ends lost 4 bases and 0 bases respectively, with 10 bases between them. The CDR3 sequence: CASSRSSVSYEQYF. CDR3 DNA sequence: TGTGCCAGTAGTAGATCTAGCGTCTCCTACGAGCAGTACTTC.

V is TRBV6-5 and J is TRBJ2-5; TRBD2 matches 7 bases. Trimming at V came to 5 bases and at J to 5 bases, leaving 11 bases not matched to a gene. The length of the CDR3 is 15 residues. The germline gives CDR1 MNHEY, CDR2 SVGAGI. The DNA of the CDR3 is TGTGCCAGCAGTAACACCCCGACTAGCAGGGAGACCCAGTACTTC. Residues: CASSNTPTSRETQYF.

Only one count was recorded for this clone. The V and J genes are TRBV7-2 and TRBJ2-3; D gene ambiguous. Germline CDR1 SGHTA, CDR2 FQGNSA. V lost 5 bases and J lost 0, with 3 bases in between. This CDR3 region has 12 residues. The CDR3 loop reads CASSLSTDTQYF. In nucleotides, the CDR3 is TGTGCCAGCAGCCTAAGCACAGATACGCAGTATTTT.

This chain joins TRBV5-5 and TRBJ1-2, with 7 bases fitting TRBD1. V shed 4 bases and J 6 bases; nucleotides not matched to a gene: 6. This CDR3 contains 13 residues. Germline-derived CDR1 and CDR2 are SGHKS and YYEKEE (reference sequence). CDR3 region: CASSITGENGYTF. The CDR3 nucleotides are TGTGCCAGCAGCATCACAGGGGAGAATGGCTACACCTTC.